This T cell receptor beta chain originates from a study of T cell repertoires in cytomegalovirus infection. Details on this clonotype: Its antigen remains unidentified.

Study results and limitations: HLA-C-restricted CMV clonotypes gave the most frequent clonotype in two of eight donors.

The CDR3 extends over 12 amino acids. The V end was cut by 8 bases, the J end by 3 bases, with 7 bases between. Germline V gives CDR1 MNHEY, CDR2 SVGEGT. From the reads, TCRdb called clonotypes with MiXCR, one entry per CDR3 protein. The sample shows roughly 310,000 distinct CDR3 sequences, around a sixth of them seen only once. The chain employs TRBV6-2 or TRBV6-3 and TRBJ1-4; no clear D. The sequenced material came from PBMCs. The clonotype was recovered from a human donor in good health (CMV status not recorded). Some clones in this sample may be carry-over from other donors' samples. CDR3 nucleotide sequence: TGTGCCAGCCGGAGGTCTAATGAAAAACTGTTTTTT. Its protein is CASRRSNEKLFF.